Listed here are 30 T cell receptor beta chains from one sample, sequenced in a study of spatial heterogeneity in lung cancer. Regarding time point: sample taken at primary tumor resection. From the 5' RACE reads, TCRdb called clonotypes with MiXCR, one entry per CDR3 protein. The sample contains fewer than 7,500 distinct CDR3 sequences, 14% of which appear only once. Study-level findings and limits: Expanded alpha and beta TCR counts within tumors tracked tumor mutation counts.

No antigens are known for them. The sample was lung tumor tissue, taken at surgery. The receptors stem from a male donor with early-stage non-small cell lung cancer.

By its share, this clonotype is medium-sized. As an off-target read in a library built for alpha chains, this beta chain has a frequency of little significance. The CDR3: CASSLSRAGHYQETQYF. As DNA, the CDR3 is TGTGCCAGCAGTTTATCGAGGGCCGGACATTACCAAGAGACCCAGTACTTC. The rearrangement uses TRBV12-3 or TRBV12-4 and TRBJ2-5; D tentatively reads TRBD1 or TRBD2 (5 bases each). The CDR3 runs to 17 residues. Trimming shortened V by 2 bases and J by 0 bases, and 16 bases separated the two germline ends.

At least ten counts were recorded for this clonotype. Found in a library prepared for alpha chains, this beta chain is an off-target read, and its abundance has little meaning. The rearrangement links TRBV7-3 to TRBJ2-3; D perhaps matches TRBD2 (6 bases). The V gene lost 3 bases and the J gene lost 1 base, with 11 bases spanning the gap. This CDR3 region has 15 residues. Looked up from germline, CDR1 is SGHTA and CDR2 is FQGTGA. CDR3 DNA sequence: TGTGCCAGCAGCTTTTTCGGGGGACGCACAGATACGCAGTATTTT. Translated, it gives CASSFFGGRTDTQYF. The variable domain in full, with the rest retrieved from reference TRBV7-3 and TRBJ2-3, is GAGVSQTPSNKVTEKGKYVELRCDPISGHTALYWYRQSLGQGPEFLIYFQGTGAADDSGLPNDRFFAVRPEGSVSTLKIQRTERGDSAVYLCASSFFGGRTDTQYFGPGTRLTVL.

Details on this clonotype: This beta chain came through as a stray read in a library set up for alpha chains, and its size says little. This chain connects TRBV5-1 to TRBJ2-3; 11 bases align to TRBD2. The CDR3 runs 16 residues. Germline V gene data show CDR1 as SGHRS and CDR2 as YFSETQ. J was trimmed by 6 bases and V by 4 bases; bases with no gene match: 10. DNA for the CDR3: TGCGCCAGCAGCCCCTTAGCGGGGGGGCCGTTGGATACGCAGTATTTT. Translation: CASSPLAGGPLDTQYF.

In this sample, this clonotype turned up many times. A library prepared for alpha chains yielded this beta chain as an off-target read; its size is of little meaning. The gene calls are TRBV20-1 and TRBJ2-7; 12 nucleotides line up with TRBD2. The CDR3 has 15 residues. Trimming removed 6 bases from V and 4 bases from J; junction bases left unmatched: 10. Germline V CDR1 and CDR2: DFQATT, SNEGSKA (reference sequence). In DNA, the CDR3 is TGCAGTGCCCCCCGACTAGCGGGAGACCCTTACGAGCAGTACTTC. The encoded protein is CSAPRLAGDPYEQYF.

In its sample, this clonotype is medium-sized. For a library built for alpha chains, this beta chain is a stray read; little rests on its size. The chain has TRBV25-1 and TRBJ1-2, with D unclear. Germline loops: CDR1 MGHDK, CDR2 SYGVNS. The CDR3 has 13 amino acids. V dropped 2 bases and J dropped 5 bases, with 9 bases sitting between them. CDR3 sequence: CASSEGKQYGYTF. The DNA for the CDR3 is TGTGCCAGCAGTGAAGGGAAACAATATGGCTACACCTTC.

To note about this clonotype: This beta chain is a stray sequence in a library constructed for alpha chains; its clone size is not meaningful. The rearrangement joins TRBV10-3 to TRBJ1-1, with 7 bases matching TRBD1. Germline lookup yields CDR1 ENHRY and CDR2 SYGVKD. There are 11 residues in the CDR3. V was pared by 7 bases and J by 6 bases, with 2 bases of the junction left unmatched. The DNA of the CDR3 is TGTGCCATCACCCAGGGGGCTGAAGCTTTCTTT. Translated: CAITQGAEAFF.

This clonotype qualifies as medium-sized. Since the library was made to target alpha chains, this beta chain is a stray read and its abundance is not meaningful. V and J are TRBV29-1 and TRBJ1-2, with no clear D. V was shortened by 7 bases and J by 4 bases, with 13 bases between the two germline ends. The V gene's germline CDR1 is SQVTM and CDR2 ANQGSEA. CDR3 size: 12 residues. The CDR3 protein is CSALASTYGYTF. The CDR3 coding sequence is TGCAGCGCCCTGGCCTCTACCTATGGCTACACCTTC.

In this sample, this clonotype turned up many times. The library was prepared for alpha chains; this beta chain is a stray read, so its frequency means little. The CDR3 region has the DNA TGTGCCAGCAGCCAAGGATCGGAAAAACTGTTTTTT. Its protein is CASSQGSEKLFF. The V and J genes are TRBV12-3 or TRBV12-4 and TRBJ1-4; D gene uncertain. This CDR3 comprises 12 residues. The V end was cut by 6 bases, the J end by 8 bases, with 10 bases between.

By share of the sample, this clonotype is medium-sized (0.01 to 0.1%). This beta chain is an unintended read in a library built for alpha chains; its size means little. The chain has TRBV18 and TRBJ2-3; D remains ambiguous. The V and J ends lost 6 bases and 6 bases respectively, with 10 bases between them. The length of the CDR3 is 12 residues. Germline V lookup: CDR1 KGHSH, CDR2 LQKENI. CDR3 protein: CASSPSPDTQYF. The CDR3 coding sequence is TGTGCCAGCTCCCCGTCCCCCGATACGCAGTATTTT.

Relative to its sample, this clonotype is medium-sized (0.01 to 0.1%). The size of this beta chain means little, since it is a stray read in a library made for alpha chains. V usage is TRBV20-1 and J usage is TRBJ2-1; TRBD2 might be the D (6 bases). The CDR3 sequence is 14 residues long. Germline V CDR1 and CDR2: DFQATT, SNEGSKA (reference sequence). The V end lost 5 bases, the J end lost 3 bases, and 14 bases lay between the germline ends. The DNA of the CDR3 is TGCAGTGCTCTTAGACTAGGAGGCTACAATGAGCAGTTCTTC. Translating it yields CSALRLGGYNEQFF.

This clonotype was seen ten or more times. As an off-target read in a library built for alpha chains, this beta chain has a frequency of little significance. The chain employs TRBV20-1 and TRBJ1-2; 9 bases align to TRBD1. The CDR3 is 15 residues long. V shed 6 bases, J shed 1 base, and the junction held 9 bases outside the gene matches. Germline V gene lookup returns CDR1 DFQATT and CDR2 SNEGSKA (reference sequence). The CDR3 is CSANRQDRGNYGYTF. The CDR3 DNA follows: TGCAGTGCAAACAGACAGGACAGGGGTAACTATGGCTACACCTTC.

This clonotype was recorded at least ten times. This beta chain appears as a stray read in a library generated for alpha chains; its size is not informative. The CDR3 protein is CASLNGGGTEAFF. CDR3 DNA sequence: TGTGCCAGCCTTAACGGTGGTGGCACTGAAGCTTTCTTT. The gene calls are TRBV6-2 or TRBV6-3 and TRBJ1-1, with unresolved D. The V gene's germline CDR1 is MNHEY and CDR2 SVGEGT. The V gene lost 8 bases and the J gene lost 4 bases, with 14 bases spanning the gap. This CDR3 contains 13 residues.

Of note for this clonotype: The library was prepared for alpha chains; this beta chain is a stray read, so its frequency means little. CDR3 nucleotide sequence: TGTGCCAGCAGAACGGGGACAGATCGTGGAGATACGCAGTATTTT. This codes for CASRTGTDRGDTQYF. V usage is TRBV27 and J usage is TRBJ2-3; TRBD1 matches at 7 bases. Trimming cost V 6 bases and J 5 bases; bases outside gene matches: 11. The CDR3 is made up of 15 amino acids. Germline CDR1 MNHEY, CDR2 SMNVEV (reference sequence).

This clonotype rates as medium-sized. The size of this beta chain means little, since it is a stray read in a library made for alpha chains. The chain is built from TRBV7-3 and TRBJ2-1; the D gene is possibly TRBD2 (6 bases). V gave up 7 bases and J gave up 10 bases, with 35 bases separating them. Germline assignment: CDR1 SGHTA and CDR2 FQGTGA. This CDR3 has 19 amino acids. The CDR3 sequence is CASISPRDLMRDLSGEQFF. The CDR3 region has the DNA TGTGCCAGCATCTCTCCCAGGGACTTGATGCGGGATCTTTCTGGAGAGCAGTTCTTC.

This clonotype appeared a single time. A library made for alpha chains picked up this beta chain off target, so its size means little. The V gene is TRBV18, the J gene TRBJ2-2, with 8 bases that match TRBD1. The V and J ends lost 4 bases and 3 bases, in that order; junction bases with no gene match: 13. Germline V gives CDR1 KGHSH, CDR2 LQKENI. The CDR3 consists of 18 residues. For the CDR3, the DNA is TGTGCCAGCTCACTCACTCCCGCGGGACAGGTTTACACCGGGGAGCTGTTTTTT. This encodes CASSLTPAGQVYTGELFF.

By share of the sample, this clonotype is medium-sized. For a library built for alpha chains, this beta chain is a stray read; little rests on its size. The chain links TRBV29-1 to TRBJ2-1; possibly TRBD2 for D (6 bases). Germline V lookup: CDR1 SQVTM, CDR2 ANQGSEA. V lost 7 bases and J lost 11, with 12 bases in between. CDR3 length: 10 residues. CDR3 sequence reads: CSGGGDKQFF. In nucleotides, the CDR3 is TGCAGCGGTGGAGGGGATAAGCAGTTCTTC.

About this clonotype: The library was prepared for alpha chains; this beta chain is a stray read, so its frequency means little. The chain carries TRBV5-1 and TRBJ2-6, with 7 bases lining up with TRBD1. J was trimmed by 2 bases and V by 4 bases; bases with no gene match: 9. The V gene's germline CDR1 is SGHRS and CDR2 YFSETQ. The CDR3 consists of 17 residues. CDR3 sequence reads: CASSPGQPYTGANVLTF. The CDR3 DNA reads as TGCGCCAGCAGCCCGGGACAGCCATATACTGGGGCCAACGTCCTGACTTTC.

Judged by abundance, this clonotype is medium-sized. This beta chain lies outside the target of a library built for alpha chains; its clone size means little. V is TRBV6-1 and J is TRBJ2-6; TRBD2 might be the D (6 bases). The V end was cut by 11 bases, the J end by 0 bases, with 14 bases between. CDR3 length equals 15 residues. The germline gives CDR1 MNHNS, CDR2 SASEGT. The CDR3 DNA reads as TGTGCCGGGGGAGGTAGGAGCTCTGGGGCCAACGTCCTGACTTTC. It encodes CAGGGRSSGANVLTF.

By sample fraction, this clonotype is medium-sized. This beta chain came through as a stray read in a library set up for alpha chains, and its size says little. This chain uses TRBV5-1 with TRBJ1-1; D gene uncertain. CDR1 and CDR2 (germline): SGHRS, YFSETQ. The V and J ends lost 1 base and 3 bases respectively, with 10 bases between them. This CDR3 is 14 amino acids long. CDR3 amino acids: CASSLRISDTEAFF. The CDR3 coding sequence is TGCGCCAGCAGCTTGAGGATCTCTGACACTGAAGCTTTCTTT. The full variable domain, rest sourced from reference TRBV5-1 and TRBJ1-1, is KAGVTQTPRYLIKTRGQQVTLSCSPISGHRSVSWYQQTPGQGLQFLFEYFSETQRNKGNFPGRFSGRQFSNSRSEMNVSTLELGDSALYLCASSLRISDTEAFFGQGTRLTVV.

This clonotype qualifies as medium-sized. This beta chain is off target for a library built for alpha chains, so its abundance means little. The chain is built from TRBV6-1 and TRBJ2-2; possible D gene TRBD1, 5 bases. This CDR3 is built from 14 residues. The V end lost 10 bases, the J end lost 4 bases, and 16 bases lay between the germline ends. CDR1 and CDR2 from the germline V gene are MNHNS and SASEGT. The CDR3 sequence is CAIVVGQTTGELFF. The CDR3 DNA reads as TGTGCCATCGTAGTGGGGCAGACCACCGGGGAGCTGTTTTTT.

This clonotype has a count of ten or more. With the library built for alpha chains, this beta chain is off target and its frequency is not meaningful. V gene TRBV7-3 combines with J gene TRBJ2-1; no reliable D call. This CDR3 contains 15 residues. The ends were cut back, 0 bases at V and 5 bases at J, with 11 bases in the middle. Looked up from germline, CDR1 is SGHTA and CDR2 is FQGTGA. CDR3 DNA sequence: TGTGCCAGCAGCTTAACTAGTTCCGCTGACAATGAGCAGTTCTTC. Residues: CASSLTSSADNEQFF. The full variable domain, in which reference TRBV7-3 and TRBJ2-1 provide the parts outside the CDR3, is GAGVSQTPSNKVTEKGKYVELRCDPISGHTALYWYRQSLGQGPEFLIYFQGTGAADDSGLPNDRFFAVRPEGSVSTLKIQRTERGDSAVYLCASSLTSSADNEQFFGPGTRLTVL.

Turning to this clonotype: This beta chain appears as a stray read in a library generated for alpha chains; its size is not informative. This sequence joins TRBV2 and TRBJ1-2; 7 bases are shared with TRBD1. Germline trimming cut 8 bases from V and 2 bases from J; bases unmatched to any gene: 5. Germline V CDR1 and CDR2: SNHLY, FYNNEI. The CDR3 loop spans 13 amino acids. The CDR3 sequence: CASGSRGNYGYTF. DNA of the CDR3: TGTGCCAGCGGGAGCAGGGGGAACTATGGCTACACCTTC.

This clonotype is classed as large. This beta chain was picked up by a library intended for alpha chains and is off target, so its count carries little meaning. CDR3 region: CASSYLGTDTEAFF. CDR3 coding DNA: TGTGCCAGCAGTTACTTGGGTACAGACACTGAAGCTTTCTTT. This chain links TRBV6-6 with TRBJ1-1; D is undetermined. The CDR3 extends over 14 amino acids. CDR1 is MNHNY and CDR2 is SVGAGI in the germline V gene (reference sequence). V lost 1 base and J 3 bases, leaving 9 bases between the germline ends.

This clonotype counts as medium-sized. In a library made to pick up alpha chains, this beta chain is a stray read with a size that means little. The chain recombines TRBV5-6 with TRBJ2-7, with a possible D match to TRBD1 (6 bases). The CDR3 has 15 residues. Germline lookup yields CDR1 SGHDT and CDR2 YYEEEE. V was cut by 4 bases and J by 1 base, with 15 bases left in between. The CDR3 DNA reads TGTGCCAGCAGCGGAATCCGGGACAATTCCTACGAGCAGTACTTC. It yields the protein CASSGIRDNSYEQYF. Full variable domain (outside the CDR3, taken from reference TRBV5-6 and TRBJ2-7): DAGVTQSPTHLIKTRGQQVTLRCSPKSGHDTVSWYQQALGQGPQFIFQYYEEEERQRGNFPDRFSGHQFPNYSSELNVNALLLGDSALYLCASSGIRDNSYEQYFGPGTRLTVT.

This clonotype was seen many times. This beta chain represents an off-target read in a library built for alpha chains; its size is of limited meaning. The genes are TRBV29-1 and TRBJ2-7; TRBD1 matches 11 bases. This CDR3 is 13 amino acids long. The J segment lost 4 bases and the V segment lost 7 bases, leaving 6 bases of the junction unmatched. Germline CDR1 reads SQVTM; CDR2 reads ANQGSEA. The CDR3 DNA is TGCAGCGCTCTAGGGGACAGGGGGTACGAGCAGTACTTC. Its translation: CSALGDRGYEQYF.

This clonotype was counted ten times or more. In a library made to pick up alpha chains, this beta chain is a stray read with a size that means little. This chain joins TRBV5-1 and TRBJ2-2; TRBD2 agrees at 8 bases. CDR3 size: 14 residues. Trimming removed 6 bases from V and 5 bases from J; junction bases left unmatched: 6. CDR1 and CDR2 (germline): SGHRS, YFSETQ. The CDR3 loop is CASKTGLETGELFF. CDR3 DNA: TGCGCCAGCAAAACGGGACTAGAGACCGGGGAGCTGTTTTTT.

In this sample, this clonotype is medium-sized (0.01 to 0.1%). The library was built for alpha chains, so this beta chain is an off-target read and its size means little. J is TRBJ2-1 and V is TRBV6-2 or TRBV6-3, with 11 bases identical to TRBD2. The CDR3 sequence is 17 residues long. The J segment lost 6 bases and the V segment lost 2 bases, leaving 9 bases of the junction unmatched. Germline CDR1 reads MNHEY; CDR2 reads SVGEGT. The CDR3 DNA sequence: TGTGCCAGCAGTTACCCCCGCGGACTAGCGGGTGGCAATGAGCAGTTCTTC. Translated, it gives CASSYPRGLAGGNEQFF.

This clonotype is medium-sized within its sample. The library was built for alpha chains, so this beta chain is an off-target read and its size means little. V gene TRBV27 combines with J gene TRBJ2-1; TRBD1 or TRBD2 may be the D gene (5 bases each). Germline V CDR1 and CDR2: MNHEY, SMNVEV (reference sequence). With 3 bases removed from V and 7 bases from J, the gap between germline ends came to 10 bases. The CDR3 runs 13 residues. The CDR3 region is CASSFGTPNEQFF. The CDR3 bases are TGTGCCAGCAGTTTCGGGACCCCTAATGAGCAGTTCTTC.

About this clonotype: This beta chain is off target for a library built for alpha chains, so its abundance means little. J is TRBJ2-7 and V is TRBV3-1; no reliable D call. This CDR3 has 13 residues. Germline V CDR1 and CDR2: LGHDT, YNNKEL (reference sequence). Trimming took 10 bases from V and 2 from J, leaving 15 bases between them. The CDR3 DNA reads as TGTGCCACCGGAAGATCGGAGACCTACGAGCAGTACTTC. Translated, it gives CATGRSETYEQYF.

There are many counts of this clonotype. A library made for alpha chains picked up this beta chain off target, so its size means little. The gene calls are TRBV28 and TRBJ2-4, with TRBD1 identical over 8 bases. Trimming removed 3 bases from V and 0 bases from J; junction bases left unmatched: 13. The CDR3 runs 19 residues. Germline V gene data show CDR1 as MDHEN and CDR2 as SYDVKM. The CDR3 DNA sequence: TGTGCCAGCAGTTTCAATTTTGGGGGACAGGATTTAGCCAAAAACATTCAGTACTTC. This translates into CASSFNFGGQDLAKNIQYF.